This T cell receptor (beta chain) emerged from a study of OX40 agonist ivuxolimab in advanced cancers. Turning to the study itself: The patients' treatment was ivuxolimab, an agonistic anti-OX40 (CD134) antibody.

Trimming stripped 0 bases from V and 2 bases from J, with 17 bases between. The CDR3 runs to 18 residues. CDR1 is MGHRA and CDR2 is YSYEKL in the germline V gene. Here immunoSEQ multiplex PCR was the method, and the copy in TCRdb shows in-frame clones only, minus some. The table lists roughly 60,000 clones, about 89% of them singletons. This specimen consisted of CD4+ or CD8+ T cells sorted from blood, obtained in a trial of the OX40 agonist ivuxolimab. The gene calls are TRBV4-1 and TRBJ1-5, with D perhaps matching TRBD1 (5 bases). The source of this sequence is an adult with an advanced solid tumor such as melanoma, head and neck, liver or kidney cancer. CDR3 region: CASSQDLGAGSGNQPQHF. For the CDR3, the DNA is TGCGCCAGCAGCCAAGATTTAGGGGCAGGGTCCGGCAATCAGCCCCAGCATTTT.